This is a list of T cell receptor beta chains from one sample in a study of cytomegalovirus exposure and HLA in healthy donors. Clones were read by immunoSEQ multiplex PCR, and TCRdb kept only the in-frame ones, dropping some. Among 170,000 or so clones listed, around 82% were seen once. Sequenced sample: PBMCs. These receptors were taken from a boy younger than 10 in good health and CMV-seronegative. Each CDR3 is given with its conserved first and last residue. A D gene is named only where the DNA matches it firmly. Clone size is given for some rows only: seen once, a few or many times, or a class if the clone is expanded.

v_gene,abundance,j_gene,d_gene,CDR3aa,CDR3nt
TRBV28,once,TRBJ1-4,.,CASSLFGGVEKLFF,TGTGCCAGCAGTTTATTCGGCGGGGTTGAAAAACTGTTTTTT
TRBV7-8,.,TRBJ2-1,TRBD2,CASSLALAGALIYNEQFF,TGTGCCAGCAGCTTAGCACTAGCGGGAGCCTTAATATACAATGAGCAGTTCTTC
TRBV4-2,.,TRBJ1-2,TRBD1,CASSQGQGGYTF,TGTGCCAGCAGCCAAGGACAGGGTGGCTACACCTTC
TRBV9,.,TRBJ2-3,TRBD2,CASSVVTAGTNTQYF,TGTGCCAGCAGCGTAGTAACAGCGGGGACCAATACGCAGTATTTT
TRBV13,.,TRBJ2-4,.,CASSSGEDYAKNIQYF,TGTGCCAGCAGCTCTGGGGAGGATTACGCCAAAAACATTCAGTACTTC
TRBV27,.,TRBJ1-5,.,CASSFTGSNQPQHF,TGTGCCAGCAGTTTTACAGGTAGCAATCAGCCCCAGCATTTT
TRBV7-8,.,TRBJ2-7,.,CASSSPQVNSYEQYF,TGTGCCAGCAGCTCCCCACAGGTGAACTCCTACGAGCAGTACTTC
TRBV4-2,few,TRBJ1-1,.,CASSQDAYREAFF,TGTGCCAGCAGCCAAGATGCGTACAGGGAAGCTTTCTTT
TRBV27,.,TRBJ2-3,TRBD2,CASSLPGTSGTDTQYF,TGTGCCAGCAGTTTACCGGGGACTAGCGGGACAGATACGCAGTATTTT
TRBV15,once,TRBJ2-5,.,CATSLNYRELETQYF,TGTGCCACCAGCCTCAATTACCGGGAGCTGGAGACCCAGTACTTC
TRBV5-4,.,TRBJ2-3,.,CASSFGGGTDTQYF,TGTGCCAGCAGCTTCGGAGGCGGCACAGATACGCAGTATTTT
TRBV7-3,.,TRBJ2-6,.,CASSQRGLLTSGANVLTF,TGTGCCAGCAGCCAACGAGGACTCCTGACCTCTGGGGCCAACGTCCTGACTTTC
TRBV10-2,.,TRBJ2-7,TRBD2,CASSDPPSGRDEQYF,TGCGCCAGCAGTGACCCGCCTAGCGGGAGGGACGAGCAGTACTTC
TRBV4-1,.,TRBJ1-4,.,CASSQAPDLVEKLFF,TGCGCCAGCAGCCAGGCCCCAGATTTGGTGGAAAAACTGTTTTTT
TRBV27,.,TRBJ2-5,.,CASGKGHGYQETQYF,TGTGCCAGCGGGAAGGGACACGGCTACCAAGAGACCCAGTACTTC
TRBV27,.,TRBJ1-5,TRBD1,CASSQAGGYNNQPQHF,TGTGCCAGCAGTCAGGCAGGGGGCTACAACAATCAGCCCCAGCATTTT
TRBV11-2,.,TRBJ2-7,TRBD1,CASSLGGQGYEQYF,TGTGCCAGCAGCTTAGGAGGACAGGGCTACGAGCAGTACTTC
TRBV7-2,few,TRBJ2-3,TRBD2,CASSLGGRSDTQYF,TGTGCCAGCAGCTTGGGCGGGAGATCAGATACGCAGTATTTT
TRBV7-2,.,TRBJ2-1,.,CASSLSGDSYNEQFF,TGTGCCAGCAGCCTCAGCGGAGACTCCTACAATGAGCAGTTCTTC
TRBV28,.,TRBJ2-7,TRBD1,CASSLPGQGLHEQYF,TGTGCCAGCAGTTTACCGGGACAGGGACTTCACGAGCAGTACTTC
TRBV11-2,.,TRBJ2-1,TRBD2,CASSLGLAGGYNEQFF,TGTGCCAGCAGCTTAGGACTAGCGGGTGGCTACAATGAGCAGTTCTTC
TRBV5-8,.,TRBJ1-1,.,CASRIQGTEAFF,TGTGCCAGCAGGATACAGGGAACTGAAGCTTTCTTT
TRBV9,.,TRBJ2-1,.,CASSVERTGGNREQFF,TGTGCCAGCAGCGTGGAGAGGACAGGAGGGAATCGTGAGCAGTTCTTC
TRBV6-5,.,TRBJ1-1,.,CASSYRGGLNTEAFF,TGTGCCAGCAGTTATCGTGGGGGCCTGAACACTGAAGCTTTCTTT
TRBV7-8,.,TRBJ1-1,TRBD1,CASSVAYSGTGATEAFF,TGTGCCAGCAGCGTAGCCTATTCCGGGACAGGGGCCACTGAAGCTTTCTTT
TRBV25-1,.,TRBJ2-5,TRBD1,CASSEKTGGTEQYF,TGTGCCAGCAGTGAGAAAACAGGGGGCACGGAGCAGTACTTC
TRBV4-2,few,TRBJ2-3,TRBD2,CASSPGAGGSTDTQYF,TGTGCCAGCAGCCCGGGAGCGGGAGGAAGCACAGATACGCAGTATTTT
TRBV13,.,TRBJ2-1,TRBD2,CASSSSALLAGGPSSYNEQFF,TGTGCCAGCAGCTCCAGCGCCCTACTAGCGGGAGGCCCCAGCTCCTACAATGAGCAGTTCTTC
TRBV5-5,.,TRBJ1-5,.,CASSLGGYSNQPQHF,TGTGCCAGCAGCTTGGGAGGTTATAGCAATCAGCCCCAGCATTTT
TRBV13,.,TRBJ2-1,TRBD2,CASSLGRLAGLYNEQFF,TGTGCCAGCAGCTTAGGTCGACTAGCGGGTTTATACAATGAGCAGTTCTTC
TRBV2,.,TRBJ1-5,.,CASSARGSNQPQHF,TGTGCCAGCTCGGCCAGGGGCAGCAATCAGCCCCAGCATTTT
TRBV5-1,once,TRBJ2-2,TRBD2,CASRTLAGDTGELFF,TGCGCCAGCAGAACACTAGCGGGAGACACCGGGGAGCTGTTTTTT
TRBV29-1,few,TRBJ1-4,.,CSVEGDGGTNEKLFF,TGCAGCGTTGAGGGTGACGGCGGGACTAATGAAAAACTGTTTTTT
TRBV5-1,.,TRBJ2-1,TRBD2,CASSSGGGSPNEQFF,TGCGCCAGCTCGAGCGGGGGCGGGAGCCCCAATGAGCAGTTCTTC
TRBV7-8,.,TRBJ1-5,TRBD1,CASSQGQVPGGNQPQHF,TGTGCCAGCAGTCAAGGACAGGTCCCAGGGGGCAATCAGCCCCAGCATTTT
TRBV9,.,TRBJ2-1,.,CASSPRLRASNEQFF,TGTGCCAGCAGCCCCCGGTTGAGGGCTAGCAATGAGCAGTTCTTC
TRBV18,.,TRBJ2-5,TRBD2,CASSPLAGVRETQYF,TGTGCCAGCTCACCATTAGCGGGAGTACGGGAGACCCAGTACTTC
TRBV7-9,.,TRBJ2-3,.,CASSPPTDTQYF,TGTGCCAGCAGCCCCCCTACAGATACGCAGTATTTT
TRBV4-1,.,TRBJ1-2,.,CASSQAGRGNYGYTF,TGCGCCAGCAGCCAAGCGGGCAGGGGAAACTATGGCTACACCTTC
TRBV6-5,.,TRBJ1-2,.,CASRTSLGGVAF,TGTGCCAGCAGAACCTCCCTTGGCGGCGTGGCCTTC
TRBV21-1,.,TRBJ1-1,.,CASSPFHRDRNTEAFF,TGTGCCAGCAGCCCTTTTCACCGGGACAGGAACACTGAAGCTTTCTTT